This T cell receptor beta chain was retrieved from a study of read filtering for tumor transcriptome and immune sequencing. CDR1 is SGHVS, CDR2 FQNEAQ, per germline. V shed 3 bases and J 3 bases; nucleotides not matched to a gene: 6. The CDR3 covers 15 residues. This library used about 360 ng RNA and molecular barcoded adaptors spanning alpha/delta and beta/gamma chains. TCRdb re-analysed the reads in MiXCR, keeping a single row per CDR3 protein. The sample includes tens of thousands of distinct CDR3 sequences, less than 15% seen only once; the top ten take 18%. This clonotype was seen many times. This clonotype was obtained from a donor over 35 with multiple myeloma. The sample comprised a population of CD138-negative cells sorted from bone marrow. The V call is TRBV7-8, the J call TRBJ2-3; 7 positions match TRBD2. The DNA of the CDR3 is TGTGCCAGCAGCTTTCCGGGACTAATTACAGATACGCAGTATTTT. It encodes CASSFPGLITDTQYF.